This T cell receptor (beta chain) stems from a study of T cells in Graves' hyperthyroidism and ophthalmopathy. General study results and limits: Researchers found most expanded thyroid clonotypes above 0.001 in blood as well.

Thyroid ultrasound, orbital computed tomography, clinical symptoms, and serum thyroxine and TRAb underpinned diagnoses. The source material, RNA transcripts, was used to amplify TCR beta CDR3 regions. With the HTBI primer set, the TCR CDR3 went through a first round of RT-PCR. TCRdb re-derived calls from the multiplex PCR reads in MiXCR, one entry per CDR3 protein. The sample records 550,000 to 700,000 distinct CDR3 sequences, 40% to 55% being singletons. Concerning this clonotype: Its specificity is unknown. A read error may be the cause here, since a much bigger clone is one base away.

The receptor was derived from an adult woman with Graves' disease, either hyperthyroidism or ophthalmopathy (not recorded which). Specimen: peripheral blood or thyroid tissue (not recorded which).

The DNA for the CDR3 is TGCTCCAGCAGCCAAGCGGGGCTAGCGGGAGATGAGACCCAGTACTTC. Protein sequence: CSSSQAGLAGDETQYF. The chain carries TRBV4-1 and TRBJ2-5; 10 bases match TRBD2. Germline loops: CDR1 MGHRA, CDR2 YSYEKL. The CDR3 has 16 residues.